This is a list of T cell receptor beta chains from one sample in a study of T cells expressing NK-cell markers. TCRdb reanalyzed the 5' RACE reads, giving one entry per CDR3 protein sequence and no DNA. The sample data list 350,000 to 400,000 distinct CDR3 sequences. Sequenced sample: blood T cells: a sorted CD56 or NKG2C T cell subset, CD4+ or CD8+ T cells, or bulk PBMC T cells (not recorded which). These receptors all come from a woman aged 50 to 60 in good health. The CDR3 runs from the conserved cysteine through the conserved F or W.

TRBJ2-4 TRBV6-6 CASSLLGGRVLAKNIQYF
TRBJ1-2 TRBV4-1 CASNQGNVYGYTF
TRBJ2-7 TRBV11-2 CASSPRRGRYEQYF
TRBJ1-2 TRBV30 CAWSRGSGYTF
TRBJ2-3 TRBV11-2 CASSSASGGRGDTQYF
TRBJ1-2 TRBV6-5 CASKLGNGYTF
TRBJ2-2 TRBV12-3/TRBV12-4 CASSLAGTSGRAFGELFF
TRBJ2-3 TRBV20-1 CSARALAGAPSTDTQYF
TRBJ1-5 TRBV20-1 CSAREAGQPQHF
TRBJ2-1 TRBV29-1 CSVAGQGEDEQFF
TRBJ2-7 TRBV10-3 CAIRPYAGPDYEQYF
TRBJ1-1 TRBV20-1 CSATKGWNTEAFF
TRBJ2-7 TRBV10-3 CATLGLAGGNEQYF
TRBJ2-7 TRBV10-3 CAISKGQGSSYEQYF
TRBJ2-7 TRBV15 CATSAPGGTSGYEQYF
TRBJ1-2 TRBV7-9 CASSSGNSLSGYTF
TRBJ1-4 TRBV10-3 CAPPQNTAGTEKLFF
TRBJ1-1 TRBV7-8 CASSLVQGPTEAFF
TRBJ2-5 TRBV9 CASSASGRNGETQYF
TRBJ2-1 TRBV6-1 CASSGLAPLQFF
TRBJ1-2 TRBV29-1 CSVGLRGQGANYGYTF
TRBJ2-5 TRBV29-1 CSVDRLETQYF
TRBJ1-5 TRBV18 CASSPRGDQPQHF
TRBJ2-3 TRBV7-8 CASSSIWAGGADTQYF
TRBJ2-1 TRBV6-1 CATPGTGSSDEQFF
TRBJ2-1 TRBV24-1 CATSDLAGGNNEQFF
TRBJ2-6 TRBV10-3 CAISGQTGMGANVLTF